These T cell receptor beta chains were read from a single sample in a study of blood T cell repertoires in COVID-19. Method: immunoSEQ multiplex PCR; TCRdb's copy keeps in-frame clones and lacks some. There are some 65,000 clones in the sample; 65% to 85% occur only once, and 4.5% to 7% lies in the top ten. Sequences were obtained from peripheral blood. The receptors derive from a woman in her 70s with acute or convalescent COVID-19. Both conserved end residues are part of each CDR3. A D gene is named only where the DNA matches it firmly. Rows give clone size only sometimes, using once, few, many, or a class for an expanded clone.

d_call: .
clone_size: .
v_call: TRBV11-3
j_call: TRBJ2-7
cdr3_aa: CASSLDQAGSYEQYF
cdr3_nt: TGTGCCAGCAGCTTAGATCAGGCAGGATCCTACGAGCAGTACTTC

d_call: TRBD1
clone_size: .
v_call: TRBV6-6
j_call: TRBJ2-3
cdr3_aa: CASSSRTGGIDTQYF
cdr3_nt: TGTGCCAGCAGTTCCAGGACAGGGGGCATAGATACGCAGTATTTT

d_call: TRBD2
clone_size: .
v_call: TRBV11-1
j_call: TRBJ2-1
cdr3_aa: CASRPLGTRGENEQFF
cdr3_nt: TGTGCCAGCAGACCCCTGGGGACTAGAGGGGAAAATGAGCAGTTCTTC

d_call: TRBD1
clone_size: .
v_call: TRBV27
j_call: TRBJ2-5
cdr3_aa: CASSLQGVAETQYF
cdr3_nt: TGTGCCAGCAGTTTGCAGGGGGTGGCGGAGACCCAGTACTTC

d_call: .
clone_size: .
v_call: TRBV7-2
j_call: TRBJ2-7
cdr3_aa: CASSLGGQFPEQYF
cdr3_nt: TGTGCCAGCAGCTTGGGGGGACAGTTCCCCGAGCAGTACTTC

d_call: .
clone_size: once
v_call: TRBV14
j_call: TRBJ2-1
cdr3_aa: CASSRLSLQGFMDNEQFF
cdr3_nt: TGTGCCAGCAGCCGCCTTAGTCTACAGGGATTTATGGACAATGAGCAGTTCTTC

d_call: .
clone_size: .
v_call: TRBV12-5
j_call: TRBJ2-1
cdr3_aa: CASGFVREQFF
cdr3_nt: TGTGCTAGTGGTTTTGTGCGTGAGCAGTTCTTC

d_call: .
clone_size: .
v_call: TRBV19
j_call: TRBJ1-4
cdr3_aa: CASSSTGITNEKLFF
cdr3_nt: TGTGCCAGTAGTTCTACAGGGATAACTAATGAAAAACTGTTTTTT

d_call: TRBD2
clone_size: .
v_call: TRBV11-2
j_call: TRBJ2-1
cdr3_aa: CASSDRASGVGEQFF
cdr3_nt: TGTGCCAGCAGCGATAGGGCTAGCGGGGTCGGTGAGCAGTTCTTC

d_call: .
clone_size: .
v_call: TRBV5-1
j_call: TRBJ2-3
cdr3_aa: CASSPQTGGADTQYF
cdr3_nt: TGCGCCAGCAGCCCTCAAACAGGTGGTGCAGATACGCAGTATTTT

d_call: TRBD2
clone_size: .
v_call: TRBV10-3
j_call: TRBJ2-3
cdr3_aa: CAISERLAGERSTDTQYF
cdr3_nt: TGTGCCATCAGTGAACGACTAGCGGGGGAGCGTAGCACAGATACGCAGTATTTT

d_call: TRBD1
clone_size: .
v_call: TRBV2
j_call: TRBJ1-2
cdr3_aa: CASRPGQELIYGYTF
cdr3_nt: TGTGCCAGCAGGCCAGGACAGGAGCTGATCTATGGCTACACCTTC

d_call: .
clone_size: .
v_call: TRBV2
j_call: TRBJ2-3
cdr3_aa: CASSVVWTSTDTQYF
cdr3_nt: TGTGCCAGCAGTGTAGTCTGGACTAGCACAGATACGCAGTATTTT

d_call: .
clone_size: .
v_call: TRBV2
j_call: TRBJ1-5
cdr3_aa: CASGHDSNQPQHF
cdr3_nt: TGTGCCAGTGGACATGATAGCAATCAGCCCCAGCATTTT

d_call: TRBD1
clone_size: .
v_call: TRBV25-1
j_call: TRBJ2-5
cdr3_aa: CASSQTQGRQETQYF
cdr3_nt: TGTGCCAGCAGTCAAACACAGGGGCGGCAAGAGACCCAGTACTTC

d_call: .
clone_size: .
v_call: TRBV6-1
j_call: TRBJ2-7
cdr3_aa: CASSEVGVRGFSSYEQYF
cdr3_nt: TGTGCCAGCAGTGAAGTTGGGGTGAGGGGGTTTAGCTCCTACGAGCAGTACTTC

d_call: .
clone_size: .
v_call: TRBV18
j_call: TRBJ2-7
cdr3_aa: CASSDYYPGPGEQYF
cdr3_nt: TGTGCCAGCTCCGATTATTACCCAGGGCCTGGGGAGCAGTACTTC

d_call: TRBD1
clone_size: few
v_call: TRBV29-1
j_call: TRBJ1-1
cdr3_aa: CSAGTGGNTEAFF
cdr3_nt: TGCAGCGCTGGGACAGGGGGAAACACTGAAGCTTTCTTT

d_call: TRBD2
clone_size: .
v_call: TRBV14
j_call: TRBJ2-5
cdr3_aa: CASSLAGGVKTQYF
cdr3_nt: TGTGCCAGCAGTCTAGCGGGGGGGGTGAAGACCCAGTACTTC

d_call: TRBD1
clone_size: once
v_call: TRBV5-1
j_call: TRBJ1-4
cdr3_aa: CASSYPGQGPSTNEKLFF
cdr3_nt: TGCGCCAGCAGCTACCCGGGACAGGGACCTTCAACTAATGAAAAACTGTTTTTT

d_call: .
clone_size: .
v_call: TRBV18
j_call: TRBJ1-4
cdr3_aa: CASSPQGSTNEKLFF
cdr3_nt: TGTGCCAGCTCACCACAGGGGTCAACTAATGAAAAACTGTTTTTT

d_call: TRBD1
clone_size: once
v_call: TRBV7-6
j_call: TRBJ2-7
cdr3_aa: CASSLEGTGTYEQYF
cdr3_nt: TGTGCCAGCAGCTTAGAGGGGACAGGGACCTACGAGCAGTACTTC

d_call: .
clone_size: .
v_call: TRBV21-1
j_call: TRBJ1-1
cdr3_aa: CASILTLLRGRTEAFF
cdr3_nt: TGTGCCAGCATCCTGACCCTCCTCCGAGGGAGGACTGAAGCTTTCTTT

d_call: TRBD2
clone_size: .
v_call: TRBV18
j_call: TRBJ2-1
cdr3_aa: CASSPRMLAGDNEQFF
cdr3_nt: TGTGCCAGCTCACCACGGATGCTAGCGGGGGACAATGAGCAGTTCTTC

d_call: TRBD1
clone_size: .
v_call: TRBV6-1
j_call: TRBJ1-5
cdr3_aa: CASSATRQGGNQPQHF
cdr3_nt: TGTGCCAGCAGTGCTACCAGACAGGGCGGCAATCAGCCCCAGCATTTT

d_call: TRBD2
clone_size: few
v_call: TRBV6-4
j_call: TRBJ2-1
cdr3_aa: CASSEERGHEQFF
cdr3_nt: TGTGCCAGCAGTGAGGAGCGGGGGCATGAGCAGTTCTTC

d_call: .
clone_size: .
v_call: TRBV4-1
j_call: TRBJ1-6
cdr3_aa: CASSQDGPGGASSYNSPLHF
cdr3_nt: TGCGCCAGCAGCCAAGATGGACCGGGAGGGGCCAGCTCCTATAATTCACCCCTCCACTTT

d_call: .
clone_size: .
v_call: TRBV28
j_call: TRBJ2-2
cdr3_aa: CASSFLLTGELFF
cdr3_nt: TGTGCCAGCAGTTTTTTACTCACCGGGGAGCTGTTTTTT

d_call: .
clone_size: .
v_call: TRBV18
j_call: TRBJ1-6
cdr3_aa: CASSRQNSPLHF
cdr3_nt: TGTGCCAGCTCAAGACAGAATTCACCCCTCCACTTT

d_call: TRBD2
clone_size: .
v_call: TRBV15
j_call: TRBJ2-1
cdr3_aa: CATSSGSGGGNEQFF
cdr3_nt: TGTGCCACCAGCTCGGGCAGCGGGGGGGGGAATGAGCAGTTCTTC

d_call: TRBD2
clone_size: .
v_call: TRBV7-2
j_call: TRBJ2-5
cdr3_aa: CASSPLGGQETQYF
cdr3_nt: TGTGCCAGCAGCCCTCTGGGGGGGCAAGAGACCCAGTACTTC

d_call: .
clone_size: .
v_call: TRBV7-2
j_call: TRBJ1-2
cdr3_aa: CASSQINGYTF
cdr3_nt: TGTGCCAGCAGTCAGATAAATGGCTACACCTTC

d_call: TRBD2
clone_size: .
v_call: TRBV5-4
j_call: TRBJ2-7
cdr3_aa: CASSLGSSGGSYEQYF
cdr3_nt: TGTGCCAGCAGCTTGGGGTCTAGCGGGGGATCCTACGAGCAGTACTTC

d_call: .
clone_size: .
v_call: TRBV5-1
j_call: TRBJ2-3
cdr3_aa: CASSFSTDTQYF
cdr3_nt: TGCGCCAGCAGCTTCTCCACAGATACGCAGTATTTT

d_call: .
clone_size: .
v_call: TRBV21-1
j_call: TRBJ2-2
cdr3_aa: CASIRDRGTGELFF
cdr3_nt: TGTGCCAGCATTCGGGACAGGGGAACCGGGGAGCTGTTTTTT

d_call: .
clone_size: .
v_call: TRBV5-1
j_call: TRBJ1-5
cdr3_aa: CASSLDGGGQPQHF
cdr3_nt: TGCGCCAGCAGCTTGGATGGGGGGGGTCAGCCCCAGCATTTT

d_call: TRBD2
clone_size: .
v_call: TRBV7-9
j_call: TRBJ2-7
cdr3_aa: CASSLVGTSGYEQYF
cdr3_nt: TGTGCCAGCAGCTTAGTGGGGACTAGCGGATACGAGCAGTACTTC

d_call: .
clone_size: .
v_call: TRBV6-5
j_call: TRBJ1-3
cdr3_aa: CASSTVDTGNTIYF
cdr3_nt: TGTGCCAGCAGTACAGTTGACACAGGAAACACCATATATTTT

d_call: .
clone_size: .
v_call: TRBV27
j_call: TRBJ1-2
cdr3_aa: CASSAGAYGYTF
cdr3_nt: TGTGCCAGCAGTGCAGGGGCCTATGGCTACACCTTC

d_call: TRBD1
clone_size: once
v_call: TRBV19
j_call: TRBJ2-7
cdr3_aa: CASSVLPGQGWDEQYF
cdr3_nt: TGTGCCAGTAGTGTCCTACCGGGACAGGGTTGGGACGAGCAGTACTTC

d_call: .
clone_size: .
v_call: TRBV15
j_call: TRBJ1-4
cdr3_aa: CATSRERKNGVNEKLFF
cdr3_nt: TGTGCCACCAGCAGAGAGAGAAAAAACGGGGTTAATGAAAAACTGTTTTTT

d_call: TRBD1
clone_size: .
v_call: TRBV6-5
j_call: TRBJ1-4
cdr3_aa: CASSYAGQPNEKLFF
cdr3_nt: TGTGCCAGCAGTTACGCGGGACAGCCTAATGAAAAACTGTTTTTT

d_call: .
clone_size: .
v_call: TRBV2
j_call: TRBJ2-3
cdr3_aa: CASKAGLTDTQYF
cdr3_nt: TGTGCCAGCAAGGCAGGGTTGACAGATACGCAGTATTTT

d_call: TRBD1
clone_size: .
v_call: TRBV6-5
j_call: TRBJ1-2
cdr3_aa: CASSYTRDRAINGYTF
cdr3_nt: TGTGCCAGCAGTTACACCCGGGACAGGGCTATCAATGGCTACACCTTC

d_call: .
clone_size: .
v_call: TRBV6-5
j_call: TRBJ1-3
cdr3_aa: CAVPRGTGNTIYF
cdr3_nt: TGTGCCGTTCCGCGGGGGACTGGAAACACCATATATTTT

d_call: .
clone_size: .
v_call: TRBV19
j_call: TRBJ1-5
cdr3_aa: CASSKVYSNQPQHF
cdr3_nt: TGTGCCAGTAGTAAAGTCTATAGCAATCAGCCCCAGCATTTT

d_call: TRBD2
clone_size: .
v_call: TRBV28
j_call: TRBJ2-5
cdr3_aa: CASSLSRGGIETQYF
cdr3_nt: TGTGCCAGCAGCCTCTCCCGGGGAGGGATAGAGACCCAGTACTTC

d_call: .
clone_size: .
v_call: TRBV7-9
j_call: TRBJ2-3
cdr3_aa: CASSPTGFGTDTQYF
cdr3_nt: TGTGCCAGCAGCCCAACAGGGTTTGGCACAGATACGCAGTATTTT

d_call: .
clone_size: few
v_call: TRBV19
j_call: TRBJ1-1
cdr3_aa: CASAGQLNTEAFF
cdr3_nt: TGTGCCAGTGCGGGGCAGTTGAACACTGAAGCTTTCTTT